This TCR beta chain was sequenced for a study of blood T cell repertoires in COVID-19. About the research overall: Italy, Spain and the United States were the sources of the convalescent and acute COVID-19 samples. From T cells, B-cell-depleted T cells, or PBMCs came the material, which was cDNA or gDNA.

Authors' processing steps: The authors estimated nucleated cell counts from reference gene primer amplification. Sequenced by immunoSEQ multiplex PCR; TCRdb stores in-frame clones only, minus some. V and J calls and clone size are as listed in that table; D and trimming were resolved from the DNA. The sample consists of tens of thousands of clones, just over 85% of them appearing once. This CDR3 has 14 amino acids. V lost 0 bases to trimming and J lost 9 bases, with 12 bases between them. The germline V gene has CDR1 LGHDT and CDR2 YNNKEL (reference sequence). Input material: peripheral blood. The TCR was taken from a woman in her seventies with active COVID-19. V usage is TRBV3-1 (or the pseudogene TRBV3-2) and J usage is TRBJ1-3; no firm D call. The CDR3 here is CASSQEYDYSTIYF. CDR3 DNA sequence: TGTGCCAGCAGCCAAGAATACGATTATAGCACCATATATTTT.